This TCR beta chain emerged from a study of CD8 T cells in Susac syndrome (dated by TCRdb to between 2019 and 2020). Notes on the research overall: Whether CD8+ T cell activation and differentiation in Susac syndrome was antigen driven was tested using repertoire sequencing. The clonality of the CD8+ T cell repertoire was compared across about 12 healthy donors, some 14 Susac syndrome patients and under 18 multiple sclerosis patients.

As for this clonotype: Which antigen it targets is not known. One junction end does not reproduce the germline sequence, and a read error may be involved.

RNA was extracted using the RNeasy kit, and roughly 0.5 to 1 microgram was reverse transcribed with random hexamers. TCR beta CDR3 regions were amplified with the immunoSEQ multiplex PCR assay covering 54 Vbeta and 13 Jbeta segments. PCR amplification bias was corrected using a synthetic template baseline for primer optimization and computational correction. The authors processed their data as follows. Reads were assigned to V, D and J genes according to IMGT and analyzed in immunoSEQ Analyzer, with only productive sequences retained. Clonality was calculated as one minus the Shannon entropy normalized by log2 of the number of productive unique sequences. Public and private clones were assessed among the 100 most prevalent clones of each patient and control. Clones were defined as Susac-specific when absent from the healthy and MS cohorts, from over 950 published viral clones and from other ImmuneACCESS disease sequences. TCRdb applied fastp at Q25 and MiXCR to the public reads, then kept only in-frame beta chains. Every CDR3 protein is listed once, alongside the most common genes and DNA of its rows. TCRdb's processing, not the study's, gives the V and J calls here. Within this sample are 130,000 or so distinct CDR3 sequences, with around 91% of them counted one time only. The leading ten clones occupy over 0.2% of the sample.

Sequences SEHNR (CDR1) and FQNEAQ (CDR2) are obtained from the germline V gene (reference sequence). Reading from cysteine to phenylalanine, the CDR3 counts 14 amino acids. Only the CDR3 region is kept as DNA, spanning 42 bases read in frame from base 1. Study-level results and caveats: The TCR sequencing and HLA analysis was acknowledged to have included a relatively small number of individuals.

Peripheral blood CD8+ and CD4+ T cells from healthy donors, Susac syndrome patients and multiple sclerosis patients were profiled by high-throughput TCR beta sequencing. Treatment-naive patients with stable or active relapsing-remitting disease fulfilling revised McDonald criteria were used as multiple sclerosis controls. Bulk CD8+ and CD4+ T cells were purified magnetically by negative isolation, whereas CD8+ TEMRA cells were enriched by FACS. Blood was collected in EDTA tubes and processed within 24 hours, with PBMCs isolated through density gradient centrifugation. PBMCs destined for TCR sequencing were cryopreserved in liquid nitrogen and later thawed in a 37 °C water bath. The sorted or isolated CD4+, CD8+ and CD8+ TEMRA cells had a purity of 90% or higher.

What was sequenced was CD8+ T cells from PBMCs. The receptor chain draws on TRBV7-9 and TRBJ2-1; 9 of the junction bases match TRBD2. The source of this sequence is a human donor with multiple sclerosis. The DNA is TGTGCCAGCAGCCTAGCGGGACTTGTCAATGAGCAGTTCTTC. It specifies CASSLAGLVNEQFF.